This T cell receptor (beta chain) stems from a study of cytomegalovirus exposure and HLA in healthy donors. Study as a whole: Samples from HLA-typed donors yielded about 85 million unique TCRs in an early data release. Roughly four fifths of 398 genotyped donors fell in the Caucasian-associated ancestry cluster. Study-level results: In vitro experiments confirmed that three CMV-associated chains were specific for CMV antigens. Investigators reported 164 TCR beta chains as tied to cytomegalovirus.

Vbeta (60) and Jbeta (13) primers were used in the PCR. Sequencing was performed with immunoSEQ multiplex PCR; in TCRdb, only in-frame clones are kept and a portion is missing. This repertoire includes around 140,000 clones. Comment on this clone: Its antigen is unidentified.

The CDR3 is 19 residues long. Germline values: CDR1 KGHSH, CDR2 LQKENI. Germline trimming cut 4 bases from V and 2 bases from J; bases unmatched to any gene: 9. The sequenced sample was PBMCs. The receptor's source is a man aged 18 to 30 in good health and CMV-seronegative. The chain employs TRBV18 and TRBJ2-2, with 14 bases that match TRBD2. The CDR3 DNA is TGTGCCAGCTCACATCCCGGGACTAGCGGGAGTCCAAACACCGGGGAGCTGTTTTTT. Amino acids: CASSHPGTSGSPNTGELFF.